A single sample is the source of the 5 T cell receptor beta chains below, sequenced in a study of T cell responses to AZD1222 COVID-19 vaccine (dated by TCRdb to about 2021). Taken with the paper, the label for time point translates to: baseline before first vaccination. Library method: the immunoSEQ multiplex PCR assay. Held by TCRdb, this immuneACCESS table contains in-frame sequences only and omits some clones. Under half of the omission traces to an unresolved V gene where checked; the cause of the rest is unknown. The sample table records about 160,000 clones; 90% of these occur just once. The ten biggest clones cover about 1.6% of the sample. This sample comprised peripheral blood, obtained on day 0 of AZD1222 vaccination. These receptors were collected from an adult in good health.

The chain uses TRBV6-5 and TRBJ1-3; D is unclear. There are 15 residues in the CDR3. Trimming removed 0 bases from V and 2 bases from J, with 8 bases in between. The V gene's germline CDR1 is MNHEY and CDR2 SVGAGI. CDR3 sequence (DNA): TGTGCCAGCAGTTACTCGGCTGGGCCTGGAAACACCATATATTTT. Protein sequence: CASSYSAGPGNTIYF.

J is TRBJ2-1 and V is TRBV7-9; no reliable D call. V lost 1 base, J lost 10 bases, and 11 bases lay in between. From germline, CDR1 is SEHNR and CDR2 FQNEAQ (reference sequence). The CDR3 spans 13 residues. The CDR3 coding sequence is TGTGCCAGCAGCTTAGTGGCTACAAGCGAGCAGTTCTTC. The encoded protein is CASSLVATSEQFF.

J is TRBJ1-5 and V is TRBV11-2; TRBD1 aligns across 8 bases. CDR1 is SGHAT and CDR2 is FQNNGV in the germline V gene. V was clipped by 3 bases and J by 7 bases; unmatched bases: 5. The CDR3 covers 14 residues. The CDR3 bases are TGTGCCAGCAGCTTGACAGGGGAGGGCCAGCCCCAGCATTTT. It translates to CASSLTGEGQPQHF.

This chain connects TRBV5-4 to TRBJ2-7; TRBD1 matches 9 bases. The germline gives CDR1 SGHNT, CDR2 YYREEE (reference sequence). Trimming at V came to 5 bases and at J to 4 bases, leaving 10 bases not matched to a gene. The CDR3 is made up of 15 amino acids. CDR3 protein: CASRAGRDRDYEQYF. The CDR3 region has the DNA TGTGCCAGCAGGGCCGGCCGGGACAGGGATTACGAGCAGTACTTC.

In DNA form, the CDR3 reads TGCGCCAGCAGCCGGACTAGCGGGGGGCCTAGCACCGGGGAGCTGTTTTTT. As protein: CASSRTSGGPSTGELFF. This chain links TRBV5-1 with TRBJ2-2; 14 nucleotides line up with TRBD2. Germline V gene lookup returns CDR1 SGHRS and CDR2 YFSETQ. This CDR3 is 17 amino acids long. Trimming removed 4 bases from V and 4 bases from J; junction bases left unmatched: 6.